These 22 T cell receptor beta chains were all obtained from the same sample, sequenced in a study of cytomegalovirus exposure and HLA in healthy donors (TCRdb year 2017). Preparation of the library involved the immunoSEQ multiplex PCR assay. TCRdb took this table from immuneACCESS and kept in-frame rearrangements with V and J called. Such tables lack part of the clones; where checked against another copy, unresolved V genes explain under half of the gap, and the rest is unexplained. This sample gives some 240,000 clones in total; roughly 87% of them show up just once. The top ten hold approximately 2% of the sample. Sample: PBMCs. These receptor sequences come from a young woman in good health and CMV-seropositive.

V usage is TRBV10-3 and J usage is TRBJ2-7; D possibly corresponds to TRBD1 (6 bases). V dropped 7 bases and J dropped 5 bases, with 12 bases sitting between them. There are 12 residues in the CDR3. Germline V gene sequence: CDR1 ENHRY, CDR2 SYGVKD. Here the CDR3 reads CAIKGSGDEQYF. CDR3 bases: TGTGCCATCAAGGGGTCAGGGGACGAGCAGTACTTC.

This chain connects TRBV5-8 to TRBJ1-5; D unresolved. V lost 8 bases to trimming and J lost 3 bases, with 21 bases between them. This CDR3 region has 16 residues. Germline CDR1 and CDR2: SGHTS and YDEGEE. The DNA of the CDR3 is TGTGCCAGTTTTTCCCCTTATAGGAGGCACAATCAGCCCCAGCATTTT. Encoded protein: CASFSPYRRHNQPQHF.

The chain uses TRBV5-1 and TRBJ2-7; D possibly corresponds to TRBD1 (6 bases). Germline V lookup: CDR1 SGHRS, CDR2 YFSETQ. Trimming left V 4 bases short and J 0 bases short, with 11 bases between. The CDR3 loop spans 14 amino acids. CDR3 loop: CASSPDSISYEQYF. CDR3 nucleotides: TGCGCCAGCAGCCCGGACAGTATCTCCTACGAGCAGTACTTC. Combining the CDR3 with reference TRBV5-1 and TRBJ2-7 gives the whole variable domain KAGVTQTPRYLIKTRGQQVTLSCSPISGHRSVSWYQQTPGQGLQFLFEYFSETQRNKGNFPGRFSGRQFSNSRSEMNVSTLELGDSALYLCASSPDSISYEQYFGPGTRLTVT.

The CDR3 protein is CASSSLLASKGGEQFF. CDR3 coding DNA: TGCGCCAGCAGCTCCCTTCTAGCATCAAAAGGTGGTGAGCAGTTCTTC. J is TRBJ2-1 and V is TRBV10-1; weak D call: TRBD2 (5 bases). CDR1 WNHNN and CDR2 SYGVQD come from the germline V gene (reference sequence). V lost 6 bases, J lost 9 bases, and 24 bases lay in between. CDR3 size: 16 residues.

This rearrangement joins TRBV28 to TRBJ2-7, with 8 bases matching TRBD2. In germline, CDR1 is MDHEN, CDR2 SYDVKM. Unmatched junction bases numbered 6, after V lost 5 bases and J lost 0 bases. CDR3 length: 15 residues. The CDR3 spells CASSVMTSASYEQYF. DNA of the CDR3: TGTGCCAGCAGTGTAATGACTAGCGCCTCCTACGAGCAGTACTTC.

This clone showed up just once. J is TRBJ2-6 and V is TRBV28; TRBD1 aligns across 10 bases. CDR3 length: 17 residues. The germline V gene encodes CDR1 MDHEN and CDR2 SYDVKM. V lost 6 bases, J lost 3 bases, and 8 bases stayed unmatched. The CDR3 is CASSPDRGRSGANVLTF. The CDR3 DNA reads as TGTGCCAGCAGCCCTGACAGGGGGCGGAGTGGGGCCAACGTCCTGACTTTC.

V usage is TRBV21-1 and J usage is TRBJ2-4; the tabulated D call, TRBD2, remains unverified against the DNA. TRBV21-1 is given as a pseudogene. The CDR3 is made up of 10 amino acids. In DNA form, the CDR3 reads TGTGCCAGCATAGTAGACATTCAGTACTTC. Translating it yields CASIVDIQYF.

The V and J genes are TRBV28 and TRBJ1-5; D is uncertain. The germline gives CDR1 MDHEN, CDR2 SYDVKM. The CDR3 consists of 14 residues. Trimming stripped 2 bases from V and 1 base from J, with 6 bases between. CDR3 nucleotide sequence: TGTGCCAGCAGTTTAGGGCAAAGCAATCAGCCCCAGCATTTT. This codes for CASSLGQSNQPQHF.

This clone has only one observation. The chain uses TRBV20-1 and TRBJ2-1; no definite D call. There are 11 residues in the CDR3. Deletions cut 3 bases from V and 8 bases from J, with 8 bases between. Germline loops: CDR1 DFQATT, CDR2 SNEGSKA (reference sequence). The CDR3 loop reads CSASIVYEQFF. The CDR3 DNA is TGCAGTGCTAGTATTGTGTATGAGCAGTTCTTC.

The chain carries TRBV27 and TRBJ2-3, with a possible D match to TRBD1 (5 bases). Germline CDR1 reads MNHEY; CDR2 reads SMNVEV (reference sequence). Trimming stripped 4 bases from V and 5 bases from J, with 16 bases between. The CDR3 is 15 amino acids. DNA of the CDR3: TGTGCCAGCAGTTGGGGCCCGCGAAACGGAGATACGCAGTATTTT. Residues: CASSWGPRNGDTQYF.

V usage is TRBV29-1 and J usage is TRBJ1-3; D not resolved. V shed 0 bases and J shed 0 bases, with 6 bases lying between them. Germline CDR1 is SQVTM and CDR2 is ANQGSEA. The CDR3 contains 14 residues. The CDR3 bases are TGCAGCGTTGAAGACGTGTCCTCTGGAAACACCATATATTTT. Protein: CSVEDVSSGNTIYF.

The CDR3 DNA reads as TGTGCCAGCAGTTTCAGGGGACAGGGGAACACTGAAGCTTTCTTT. This encodes CASSFRGQGNTEAFF. The gene calls are TRBV28 and TRBJ1-1, with 9 bases identical to TRBD1. This CDR3 contains 15 residues. J lost 1 base, V lost 3 bases, and 3 bases had no gene match. Germline CDR1 MDHEN, CDR2 SYDVKM.

The chain has TRBV7-9 and TRBJ2-7; D not resolved. The germline V gene encodes CDR1 SEHNR and CDR2 FQNEAQ (reference sequence). V dropped 6 bases and J dropped 5 bases, with 11 bases sitting between them. The CDR3 totals 12 residues. The CDR3 coding sequence is TGTGCCAGCAGTTCCATTCCCCACGAGCAGTACTTC. Translated: CASSSIPHEQYF.

This chain links TRBV19 with TRBJ2-7, with D possibly TRBD1 on 6 matching bases. The CDR3 is 13 amino acids. Germline V gene data show CDR1 as LNHDA and CDR2 as SQIVND (reference sequence). V lost 7 bases and J lost 1, with 11 bases in between. For the CDR3, the DNA is TGTGCCAGTAATGCAGGGGTATCCTACGAGCAGTACTTC. It codes for CASNAGVSYEQYF.

The chain couples TRBV6-5 to TRBJ1-5; TRBD1 might be the D (5 bases). The CDR3 has 15 amino acids. With 5 bases removed from V and 5 bases from J, the gap between germline ends came to 16 bases. Germline V gene lookup returns CDR1 MNHEY and CDR2 SVGAGI. CDR3 sequence: CASSRLLGVDQPQHF. CDR3 sequence (DNA): TGTGCCAGCAGTCGGCTTTTAGGGGTAGATCAGCCCCAGCATTTT.

In its sample, this clone was seen a few times. The CDR3 region has the DNA TGTGCCAGCCGGGAGCGGGGTAGCTCCTACGAGCAGTACTTC. Its protein product is CASRERGSSYEQYF. The V gene is TRBV6-1, the J gene TRBJ2-7, with TRBD2 matching 7 bases. This CDR3 contains 14 residues. Germline values: CDR1 MNHNS, CDR2 SASEGT. J lost 0 bases, V lost 8 bases, and 7 bases had no gene match.

The chain couples TRBV18 to TRBJ1-1; D is unclear. The CDR3 is made up of 13 amino acids. Trimming stripped 3 bases from V and 5 bases from J, with 10 bases between. Germline values: CDR1 KGHSH, CDR2 LQKENI. The DNA of the CDR3 is TGTGCCAGCTCACCGAGGGATGGGACTGAAGCTTTCTTT. It specifies CASSPRDGTEAFF.

V is TRBV6-4 and J is TRBJ2-3, with 9 bases that match TRBD1. V dropped 6 bases and J dropped 1; count of bases not matched to a gene: 5. This CDR3 has 15 amino acids. Germline V gives CDR1 MRHNA, CDR2 SNTAGT. The CDR3 DNA is TGTGCCAGCAGCCCGACAGGGGGGGGCACAGATACGCAGTATTTT. Amino acid sequence: CASSPTGGGTDTQYF.

The chain employs TRBV4-2 and TRBJ2-6; tentative D call: TRBD2 (5 bases). The germline V gene has CDR1 LGHNA and CDR2 YNFKEQ. V dropped 4 bases and J dropped 10 bases, with 20 bases sitting between them. The CDR3 length is 16 residues. The DNA for the CDR3 is TGTGCCAGCAGCCTAAGGGTCCGCGCTCGGGGAAACGTCCTGACTTTC. Translated: CASSLRVRARGNVLTF.

The V and J genes are TRBV10-3 and TRBJ2-1, with 10 bases lining up with TRBD2. Trimming at V came to 4 bases and at J to 4 bases, leaving 16 bases not matched to a gene. Germline V lookup: CDR1 ENHRY, CDR2 SYGVKD. CDR3 length: 19 amino acids. CDR3 sequence (DNA): TGTGCCATCAGTGGAAGAACCGGGACTAGCGAGAGAGTATACAATGAGCAGTTCTTC. Its protein is CAISGRTGTSERVYNEQFF.

The V call is TRBV28, the J call TRBJ1-5; D uncertain. The germline V gene has CDR1 MDHEN and CDR2 SYDVKM. The CDR3 length is 15 residues. Trimming left V 3 bases short and J 1 base short, with 10 bases between. CDR3 DNA: TGTGCCAGCAGTTTGGGAGGGTTGAGCAATCAGCCCCAGCATTTT. It codes for CASSLGGLSNQPQHF.

This chain joins TRBV14 and TRBJ2-7; 12 bases align to TRBD2. The CDR3 runs to 14 residues. After removal of 1 base from V and 13 bases from J, the junction contained 8 bases not matched to a gene. Germline assignment: CDR1 SGHDN and CDR2 FVKESK. The CDR3 loop reads CASSQVSRLAGVYF. CDR3 in DNA: TGTGCCAGCAGCCAAGTAAGCCGACTAGCGGGAGTTTACTTC.